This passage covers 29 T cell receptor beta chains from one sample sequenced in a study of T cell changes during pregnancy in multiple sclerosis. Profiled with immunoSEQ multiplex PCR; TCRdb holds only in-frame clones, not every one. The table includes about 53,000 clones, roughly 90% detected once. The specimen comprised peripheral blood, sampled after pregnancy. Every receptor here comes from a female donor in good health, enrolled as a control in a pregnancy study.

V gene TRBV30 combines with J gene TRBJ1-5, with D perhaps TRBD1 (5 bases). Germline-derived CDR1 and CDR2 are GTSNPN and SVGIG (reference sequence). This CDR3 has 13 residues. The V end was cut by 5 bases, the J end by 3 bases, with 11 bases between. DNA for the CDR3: TGTGCCTGGGCCGGGACTACCAATCAGCCCCAGCATTTT. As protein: CAWAGTTNQPQHF.

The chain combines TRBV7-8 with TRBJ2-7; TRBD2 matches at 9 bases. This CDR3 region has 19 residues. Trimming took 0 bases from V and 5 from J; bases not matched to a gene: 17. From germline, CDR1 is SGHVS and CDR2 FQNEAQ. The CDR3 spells CASSLAPGGRANSRNEQYF. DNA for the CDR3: TGTGCCAGCAGCTTAGCCCCGGGCGGGAGGGCCAACTCCAGGAACGAGCAGTACTTC.

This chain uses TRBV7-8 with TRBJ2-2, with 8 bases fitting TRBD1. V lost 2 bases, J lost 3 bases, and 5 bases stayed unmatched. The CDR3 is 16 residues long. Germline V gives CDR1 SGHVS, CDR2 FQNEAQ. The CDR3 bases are TGTGCCAGCAGCTTAAGGACAGGGCGGCACACCGGGGAGCTGTTTTTT. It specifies CASSLRTGRHTGELFF.

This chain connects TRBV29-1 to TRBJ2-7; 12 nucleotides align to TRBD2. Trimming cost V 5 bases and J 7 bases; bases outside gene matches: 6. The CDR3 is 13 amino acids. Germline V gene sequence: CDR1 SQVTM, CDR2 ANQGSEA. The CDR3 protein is CSVRTSGIGEQYF. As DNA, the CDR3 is TGCAGCGTTAGGACTAGCGGGATAGGGGAGCAGTACTTC.

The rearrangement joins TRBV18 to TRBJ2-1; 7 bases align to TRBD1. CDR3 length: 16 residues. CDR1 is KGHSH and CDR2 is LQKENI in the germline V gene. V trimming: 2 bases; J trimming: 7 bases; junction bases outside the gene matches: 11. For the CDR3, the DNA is TGTGCCAGCTCACCAATGGCCAGGGGGACCGGAAATGAGCAGTTCTTC. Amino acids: CASSPMARGTGNEQFF.

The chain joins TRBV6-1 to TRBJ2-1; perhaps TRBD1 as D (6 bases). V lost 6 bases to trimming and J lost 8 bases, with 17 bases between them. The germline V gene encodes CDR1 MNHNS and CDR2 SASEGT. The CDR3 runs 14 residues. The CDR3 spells CASRYTGSGDEQFF. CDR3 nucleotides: TGTGCCAGCAGGTATACAGGGAGTGGCGATGAGCAGTTCTTC.

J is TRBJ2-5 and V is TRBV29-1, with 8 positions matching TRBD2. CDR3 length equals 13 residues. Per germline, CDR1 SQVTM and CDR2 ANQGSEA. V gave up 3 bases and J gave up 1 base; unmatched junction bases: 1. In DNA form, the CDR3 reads TGCAGCGTTGACGGGGGGGCCCAAGAGACCCAGTACTTC. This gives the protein CSVDGGAQETQYF.

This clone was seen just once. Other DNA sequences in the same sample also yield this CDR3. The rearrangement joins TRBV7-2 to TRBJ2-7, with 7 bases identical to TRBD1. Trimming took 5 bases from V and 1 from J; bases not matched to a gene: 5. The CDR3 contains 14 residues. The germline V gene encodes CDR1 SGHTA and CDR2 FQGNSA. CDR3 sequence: CASSPRTGSYEQYF. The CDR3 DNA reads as TGTGCCAGCAGCCCCAGGACAGGATCCTACGAGCAGTACTTC.

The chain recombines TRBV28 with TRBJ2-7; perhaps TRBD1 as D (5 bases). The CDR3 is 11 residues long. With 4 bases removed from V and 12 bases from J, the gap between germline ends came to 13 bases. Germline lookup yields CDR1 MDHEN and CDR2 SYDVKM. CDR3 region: CASSSQGSWYF. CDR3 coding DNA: TGTGCCAGCAGTTCCCAGGGAAGTTGGTACTTC.

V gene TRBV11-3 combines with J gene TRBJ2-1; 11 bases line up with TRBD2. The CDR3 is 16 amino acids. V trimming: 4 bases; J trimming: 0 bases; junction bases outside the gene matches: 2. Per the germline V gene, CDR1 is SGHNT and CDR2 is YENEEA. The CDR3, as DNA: TGTGCCAGCAGCTCTGGGACTAGCGGCTCCTACAATGAGCAGTTCTTC. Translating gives CASSSGTSGSYNEQFF.

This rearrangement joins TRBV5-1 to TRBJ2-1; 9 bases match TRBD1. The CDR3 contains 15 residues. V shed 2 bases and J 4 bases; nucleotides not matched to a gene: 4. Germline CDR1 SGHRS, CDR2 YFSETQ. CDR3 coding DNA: TGCGCCAGCAGCTTACAGGGGGCGCCTTACAATGAGCAGTTCTTC. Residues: CASSLQGAPYNEQFF.

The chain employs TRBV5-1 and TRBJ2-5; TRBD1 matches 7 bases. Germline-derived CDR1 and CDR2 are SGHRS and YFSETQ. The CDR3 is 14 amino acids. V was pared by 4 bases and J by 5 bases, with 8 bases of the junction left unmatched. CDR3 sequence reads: CASSPTTGTETQYF. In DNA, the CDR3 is TGCGCCAGCAGCCCCACGACAGGGACGGAGACCCAGTACTTC.

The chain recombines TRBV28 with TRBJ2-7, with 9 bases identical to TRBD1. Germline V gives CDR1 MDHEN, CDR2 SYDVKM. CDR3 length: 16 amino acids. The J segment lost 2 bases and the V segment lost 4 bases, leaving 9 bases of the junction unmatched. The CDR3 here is CASSYKPHRGPYEQYF. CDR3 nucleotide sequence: TGTGCCAGCAGTTATAAGCCCCACAGGGGGCCCTACGAGCAGTACTTC.

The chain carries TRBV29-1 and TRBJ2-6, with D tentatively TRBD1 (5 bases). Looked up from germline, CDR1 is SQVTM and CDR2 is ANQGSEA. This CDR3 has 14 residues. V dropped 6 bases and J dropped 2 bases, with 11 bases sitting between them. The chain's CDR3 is CSVIGDTGANVLTF. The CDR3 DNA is TGCAGCGTCATAGGGGATACTGGGGCCAACGTCCTGACTTTC.

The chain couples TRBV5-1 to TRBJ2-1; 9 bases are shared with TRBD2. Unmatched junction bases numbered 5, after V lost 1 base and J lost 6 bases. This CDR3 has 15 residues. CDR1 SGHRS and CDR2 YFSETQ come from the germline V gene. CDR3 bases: TGCGCCAGCAGCTTGCGTAGCGGGAGCGCCAATGAGCAGTTCTTC. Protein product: CASSLRSGSANEQFF.

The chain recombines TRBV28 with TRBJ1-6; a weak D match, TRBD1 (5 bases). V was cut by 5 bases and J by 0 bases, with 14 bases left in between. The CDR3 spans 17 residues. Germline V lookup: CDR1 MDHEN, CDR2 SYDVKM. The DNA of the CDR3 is TGTGCCAGCAGTCCCCGTCAGGGAGGCTCCTATAATTCACCCCTCCACTTT. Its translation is CASSPRQGGSYNSPLHF.

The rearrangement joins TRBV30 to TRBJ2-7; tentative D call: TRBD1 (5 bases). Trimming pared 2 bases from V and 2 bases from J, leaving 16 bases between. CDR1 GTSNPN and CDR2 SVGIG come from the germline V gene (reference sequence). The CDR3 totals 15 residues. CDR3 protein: CAWSRMSRGPYEQYF. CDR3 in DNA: TGTGCCTGGAGTAGGATGAGTAGGGGCCCCTACGAGCAGTACTTC.

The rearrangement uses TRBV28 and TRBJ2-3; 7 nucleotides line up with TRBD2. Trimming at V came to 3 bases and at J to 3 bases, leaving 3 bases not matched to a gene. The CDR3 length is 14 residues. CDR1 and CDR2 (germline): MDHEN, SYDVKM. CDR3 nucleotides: TGTGCCAGCAGTTTGCCGGGGGGAACAGATACGCAGTATTTT. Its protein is CASSLPGGTDTQYF. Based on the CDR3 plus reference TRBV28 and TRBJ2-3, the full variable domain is DVKVTQSSRYLVKRTGEKVFLECVQDMDHENMFWYRQDPGLGLRLIYFSYDVKMKEKGDIPEGYSVSREKKERFSLILESASTNQTSMYLCASSLPGGTDTQYFGPGTRLTVL.

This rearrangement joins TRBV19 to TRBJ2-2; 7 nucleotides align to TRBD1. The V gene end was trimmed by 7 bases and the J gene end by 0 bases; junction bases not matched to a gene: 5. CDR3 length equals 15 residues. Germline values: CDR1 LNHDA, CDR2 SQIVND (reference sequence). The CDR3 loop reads CASTWGTANTGELFF. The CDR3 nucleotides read TGTGCCAGTACGTGGGGGACAGCGAACACCGGGGAGCTGTTTTTT.

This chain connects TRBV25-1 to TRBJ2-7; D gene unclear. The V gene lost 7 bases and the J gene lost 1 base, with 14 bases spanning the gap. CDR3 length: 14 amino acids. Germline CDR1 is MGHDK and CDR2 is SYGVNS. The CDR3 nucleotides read TGTGCCAGCAAAGAGACTGCCGGGTCCTACGAGCAGTACTTC. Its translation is CASKETAGSYEQYF.

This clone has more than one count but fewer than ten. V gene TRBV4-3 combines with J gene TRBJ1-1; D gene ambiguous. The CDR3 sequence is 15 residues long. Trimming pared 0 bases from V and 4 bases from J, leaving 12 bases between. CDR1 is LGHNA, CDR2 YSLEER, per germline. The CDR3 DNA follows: TGCGCCAGCAGCCAAGAAGGAGGAGGGAGCACTGAAGCTTTCTTT. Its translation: CASSQEGGGSTEAFF.

CDR3 DNA sequence: TGTGCCAGCAGTTACAGGGAGATGAACACTGAAGCTTTCTTT. Amino acid sequence: CASSYREMNTEAFF. The rearrangement joins TRBV6-5 to TRBJ1-1, with unresolved D. Germline CDR1 and CDR2: MNHEY and SVGAGI. V shed 2 bases and J shed 0 bases, with 7 bases lying between them. The CDR3 sequence is 14 residues long.

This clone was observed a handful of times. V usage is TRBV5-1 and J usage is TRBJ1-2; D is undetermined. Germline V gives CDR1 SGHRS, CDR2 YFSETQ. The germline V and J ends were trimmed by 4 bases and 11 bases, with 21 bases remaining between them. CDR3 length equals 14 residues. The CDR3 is CASSPLASSNLYTF. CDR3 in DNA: TGCGCCAGCAGCCCCCTGGCCTCCAGTAATTTGTACACCTTC.

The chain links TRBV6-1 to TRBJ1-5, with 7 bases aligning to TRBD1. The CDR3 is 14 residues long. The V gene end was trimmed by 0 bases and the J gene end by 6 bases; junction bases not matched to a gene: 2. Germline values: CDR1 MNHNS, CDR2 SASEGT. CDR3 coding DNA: TGTGCCAGCAGTGAAGCGACAGGGAGTCAGCCCCAGCATTTT. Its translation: CASSEATGSQPQHF.

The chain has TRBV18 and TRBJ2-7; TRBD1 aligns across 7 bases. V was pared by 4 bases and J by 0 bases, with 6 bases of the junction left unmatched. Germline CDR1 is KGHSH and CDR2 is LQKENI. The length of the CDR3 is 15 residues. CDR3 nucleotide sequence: TGTGCCAGCTCACTCCCGGGACAGAGCTCCTACGAGCAGTACTTC. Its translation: CASSLPGQSSYEQYF.

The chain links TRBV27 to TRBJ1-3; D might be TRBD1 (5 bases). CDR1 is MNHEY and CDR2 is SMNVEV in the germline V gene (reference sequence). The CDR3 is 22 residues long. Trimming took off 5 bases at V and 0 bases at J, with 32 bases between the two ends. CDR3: CASSLLRMRGGVPPFSGNTIYF. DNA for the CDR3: TGTGCCAGCAGTCTCCTCCGCATGCGGGGGGGGGTCCCTCCTTTCTCTGGAAACACCATATATTTT.

CDR3 nucleotides: TGTGCCAGCAGCGTAGGGGGGACAGGGGTGCCCTACGAGCAGTACTTC. This codes for CASSVGGTGVPYEQYF. J is TRBJ2-7 and V is TRBV9, with 10 positions matching TRBD1. Germline V gene sequence: CDR1 SGDLS, CDR2 YYNGEE. The CDR3 has 16 amino acids. The ends lost 0 bases at V and 2 bases at J; junction bases unmatched: 5.

The CDR3 nucleotides are TGTGCCAGCAGCTGGACTAGCGGCCTCCAAGAGACCCAGTACTTC. Translating gives CASSWTSGLQETQYF. The chain uses TRBV27 and TRBJ2-5, with 10 nucleotides matching TRBD2. CDR1 and CDR2 (germline): MNHEY, SMNVEV (reference sequence). CDR3 length: 15 amino acids. Losses at the gene ends were 6 bases for V and 1 base for J; bases not matched to a gene: 5.

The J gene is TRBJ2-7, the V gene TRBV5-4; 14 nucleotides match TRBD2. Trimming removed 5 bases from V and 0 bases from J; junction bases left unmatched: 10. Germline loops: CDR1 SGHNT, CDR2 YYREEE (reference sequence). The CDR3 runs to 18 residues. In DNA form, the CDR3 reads TGTGCCAGCAGTTTGACAGGGACTAGCGGGAGAAGCTCCTACGAGCAGTACTTC. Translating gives CASSLTGTSGRSSYEQYF.